This T cell receptor (beta chain) was observed in a study of blood T cell repertoires in COVID-19. Assay used: immunoSEQ multiplex PCR; TCRdb lists only in-frame clones, some missing. Of some 200,000 clones listed, around four fifths are singletons. This sequence was found in a woman in her sixties or seventies with COVID-19, enrolled during active disease. Specimen: peripheral blood.

DNA of the CDR3: TGTGCCAGCAGCTCTCGGGGTAGCGGGGCTTACAATGAGCAGTTCTTC. Its translation: CASSSRGSGAYNEQFF. The rearrangement uses TRBV7-2 and TRBJ2-1; 8 nucleotides align to TRBD2. The trim removed 4 bases at V and 4 bases at J, leaving 9 bases unmatched. The germline V gene has CDR1 SGHTA and CDR2 FQGNSA. The CDR3 has 16 amino acids. Full variable domain (outside the CDR3, taken from reference TRBV7-2 and TRBJ2-1): GAGVSQSPSNKVTEKGKDVELRCDPISGHTALYWYRQSLGQGLEFLIYFQGNSAPDKSGLPSDRFSAERTGGSVSTLTIQRTQQEDSAVYLCASSSRGSGAYNEQFFGPGTRLTVL.